This TCR beta chain was obtained from a study of T cells in Graves' hyperthyroidism and ophthalmopathy (dated by TCRdb to 2018 to 2020). As for the study more broadly: Peripheral blood samples were taken at initial diagnosis, before any treatment was given. The study also compared thyroid tissue and blood T-cell repertoires from more than five Graves' hyperthyroidism patients. TCR Vbeta CDR3 sequencing of 130 to 150 peripheral blood samples (roughly 43 ophthalmopathy, around 80 hyperthyroidism and some 17 progressor patients) is reported in the paper. To identify distinguishing TCR V-J signatures, a discovery cohort of about a hundred patients was used, comprising 43 with Graves' ophthalmopathy and approximately 57 with stable Graves' hyperthyroidism. Prospective prediction of ophthalmopathy was tested in an independent validation cohort consisting of 18 to 20 hyperthyroidism patients and 15 to 17 patients who later progressed to ophthalmopathy. After blood sampling, hyperthyroidism patients were treated with methimazole at a starting dose of 30 mg daily, and ophthalmopathy patients were treated with high-dose intravenous methylprednisolone. The 100 or so discovery patients were divided at random into training and test sets in a 7:3 ratio. Overall study results and their limits: No statistical method was used to set the sample size in advance, and investigators knew the group allocation. Most expanded thyroid clonotypes (frequency above 0.001) were also detected in blood, a finding suggesting that blood repertoires may reflect thyroid immune responses. A 13 V-J signature model separated ophthalmopathy from stable hyperthyroidism, with around 90% sensitivity and 81% to 82% specificity in cross-validation and 80%/75% in testing. In validation, progression to ophthalmopathy was predicted by the model with more than 65% sensitivity and roughly 76% specificity, a median of around 5.9 months before onset.

V ends up 1 base short and J 1 base short, with an unmatched junction base count of 3. Sequences DFQATT (CDR1) and SNEGSKA (CDR2) are obtained from the germline V gene (reference sequence). Its CDR3 holds 15 amino acids, cysteine through phenylalanine. Left in the record is the CDR3 DNA by itself, 45 bases read in frame from the first base. In the ophthalmopathy patients, disease was moderately to severely active, with a Clinical Activity Score of 3 or more, a NOSPECS grade of 4 or more, and a duration of less than 3 months. Exclusion was applied to patients with uncontrolled infections, other autoimmune diseases, pregnancy or lactation. Clinical symptoms, serum thyroxine and TRAb, thyroid ultrasound, and orbital computed tomography formed the basis for the diagnoses. Ficoll-Paque density gradient centrifugation was used to isolate PBMCs from 9.5 to 10 ml of fresh peripheral blood. Total RNA was extracted using Trizol reagent, and RNA quality was assessed on an Agilent 2100 Bioanalyzer.

Amplification of TCR beta CDR3 regions was carried out from RNA transcripts. For the first round of RT-PCR on the TCR CDR3, the HTBI primer set was used together with the Qiagen OneStep RT-PCR kit. Libraries were constructed in a second round of multiplex PCR, after which size selection and purification were carried out. The libraries were sequenced on an Illumina HiSeq2000 using paired-end 100 bp reads. Regarding the original processing steps: SOAPnuke was used to process the raw data, throwing out any read that contained adapters or uncalled bases, had a mean Phred below 15, or lacked an exact constant-primer or identifier match. COPE v1.2.5 was used to merge the high-quality paired reads, and each unique nucleotide sequence was defined as a clonotype. Clonotypes were aligned to IMGT TRBV, TRBD and TRBJ reference segments using MiTCR v1.1. Only V-J combinations with frequency above 0.0001, covering 99% to 99.2% of repertoires, were analysed. A TCS score was defined as the ratio of F50 (clonal expansion) to E x V (chaos), with BLOSUM62-based TCRdist applied between CDR3 peptides within each V-J. Welch's t-statistics and random forest reduced just over 500 V-J features to 10 to 15, which were used in a naive Bayes classifier (R e1071). In-frame beta chains were kept once TCRdb had trimmed the public reads at Q25 with fastp and called clones with MiXCR. All rows with the same CDR3 protein become a single entry with the most common DNA and genes. The V and J calls come from TCRdb's annotation, not from the publication. Counted in this sample were more than 300,000 distinct CDR3 sequences; roughly 20% of them appeared once. 40% to 45% of the sample lies in the top ten.

In regard to this clonotype: No antigen is known for it. Base qualities are not provided; no much larger clone lies one nucleotide away.

This TCR came from a man younger than 30 with Graves' ophthalmopathy. The chain couples TRBV20-1 to TRBJ2-5; 10 junctional bases match TRBD2. Sequenced input: blood. The encoded CDR3 is CSARGLAGAQETQYF. In nucleotide form, the sequence is TGCAGTGCTAGAGGGCTAGCGGGGGCCCAAGAGACCCAGTACTTC.